The 22 T cell receptor beta chains below all came from one sample that was sequenced in a study of T cell responses to AZD1222 COVID-19 vaccine. Here immunoSEQ multiplex PCR was the method, and the copy in TCRdb shows in-frame clones only, minus some. The profile shows about 150,000 clones, approximately 87% of them singletons. This specimen was peripheral blood, taken 28 days after the second AZD1222 dose. The source is an adult who received the AZD1222 COVID-19 vaccine.

J is TRBJ2-2 and V is TRBV5-1; 11 nucleotides agree with TRBD2. In germline, CDR1 is SGHRS, CDR2 YFSETQ. The CDR3 consists of 17 residues. V shed 1 base, J shed 6 bases, and the junction held 8 bases outside the gene matches. The CDR3, as DNA: TGCGCCAGCAGCTTGACTTTAGCGGGAGGGCCTGCCGGGGAGCTGTTTTTT. Amino acid sequence: CASSLTLAGGPAGELFF.

This chain links TRBV7-8 with TRBJ2-5, with 12 bases lining up with TRBD2. The CDR3 is 16 amino acids. Per the germline V gene, CDR1 is SGHVS and CDR2 is FQNEAQ. V dropped 7 bases and J dropped 5; count of bases not matched to a gene: 11. CDR3 protein: CASIVGTSGPTETQYF. In DNA, the CDR3 is TGTGCCAGCATCGTCGGGACTAGCGGGCCGACGGAGACCCAGTACTTC.

V usage is TRBV30 and J usage is TRBJ1-1; D gene unclear. Trimming took 3 bases from V and 8 from J, leaving 19 bases between them. The CDR3 runs 14 residues. CDR1 GTSNPN and CDR2 SVGIG come from the germline V gene (reference sequence). CDR3 bases: TGTGCCTGGAGAGGGCGAAAGGAGCGGCCCGAAGCTTTCTTT. Translated: CAWRGRKERPEAFF.

The chain couples TRBV4-1 to TRBJ1-3; D unclear. The CDR3 has 17 residues. CDR1 and CDR2 (germline): MGHRA, YSYEKL. The V and J ends lost 1 base and 0 bases respectively, with 13 bases between them. CDR3 loop: CASSQGLTTASGNTIYF. The CDR3 coding sequence is TGCGCCAGCAGCCAAGGGCTCACCACAGCCTCTGGAAACACCATATATTTT.

This clone was detected once. V gene TRBV6-2 or TRBV6-3 combines with J gene TRBJ2-1; 8 bases fit TRBD2. Losses at the gene ends were 3 bases for V and 5 bases for J; bases not matched to a gene: 12. In germline, CDR1 is MNHEY, CDR2 SVGEGT. The CDR3 totals 17 residues. CDR3 residues: CASSYLRLAILDNEQFF. In nucleotides, the CDR3 is TGTGCCAGCAGTTATTTGCGACTAGCGATATTGGACAATGAGCAGTTCTTC.

This clone has just a few counts. J is TRBJ1-1 and V is TRBV11-2; D remains unclear. The V end lost 6 bases, the J end lost 4 bases, and 9 bases lay between the germline ends. Per germline, CDR1 SGHAT and CDR2 FQNNGV. CDR3 length equals 12 residues. CDR3 sequence: CASRSGGTEAFF. The CDR3 region has the DNA TGTGCCAGCAGAAGTGGTGGCACTGAAGCTTTCTTT.

The chain uses TRBV27 and TRBJ1-6; no clear D gene. Germline CDR1 and CDR2: MNHEY and SMNVEV (reference sequence). This CDR3 spans 14 amino acids. Trimming cost V 4 bases and J 6 bases, with 10 bases left between them. The CDR3 DNA is TGTGCCAGCAGTTCCGTTAGTATTAATTCACCCCTCCACTTT. Residues: CASSSVSINSPLHF.

The chain employs TRBV7-8 and TRBJ1-1, with TRBD1 as a possible D gene (6 bases). Per the germline V gene, CDR1 is SGHVS and CDR2 is FQNEAQ. The CDR3 consists of 17 residues. Trimming cost V 1 base and J 2 bases, with 17 bases left between them. DNA for the CDR3: TGTGCCAGCAGCTTAGGGTCCAGGGGCCAGAGTAACACTGAAGCTTTCTTT. Translating it yields CASSLGSRGQSNTEAFF. Filled out from reference TRBV7-8 and TRBJ1-1, the complete variable domain reads GAGVSQSPRYKVAKRGQDVALRCDPISGHVSLFWYQQALGQGPEFLTYFQNEAQLDKSGLPSDRFFAERPEGSVSTLKIQRTQQEDSAVYLCASSLGSRGQSNTEAFFGQGTRLTVV.

V is TRBV4-1 and J is TRBJ1-4; D ambiguous. The CDR3 is made up of 18 amino acids. CDR1 and CDR2 (germline): MGHRA, YSYEKL. Trimming left V 1 base short and J 4 bases short, with 19 bases between. Written as DNA, the CDR3 is TGCGCCAGCAGCCAAGGGCTCGTCGGACGGATGAGTAATGAAAAACTGTTTTTT. Encoded protein: CASSQGLVGRMSNEKLFF.

This chain joins TRBV28 and TRBJ1-4; D is unresolved. This CDR3 is 14 amino acids long. Looked up from germline, CDR1 is MDHEN and CDR2 is SYDVKM. V was cut by 5 bases and J by 4 bases, with 11 bases left in between. The CDR3 sequence is CASSPGGGNEKLFF. The CDR3 nucleotides read TGTGCCAGCAGTCCCGGTGGCGGTAATGAAAAACTGTTTTTT.

The chain recombines TRBV5-1 with TRBJ2-2, with 9 positions matching TRBD2. The CDR3 is 17 residues long. V shed 4 bases and J 7 bases; nucleotides not matched to a gene: 14. Germline-derived CDR1 and CDR2 are SGHRS and YFSETQ. CDR3 amino acids: CASSLRAGGPSGGELFF. In DNA form, the CDR3 reads TGCGCCAGCAGCCTTCGAGCGGGAGGCCCCTCCGGCGGGGAGCTGTTTTTT.

This clone was observed once. The chain employs TRBV7-2 and TRBJ2-4, with 11 bases fitting TRBD2. CDR3 size: 15 residues. Germline loops: CDR1 SGHTA, CDR2 FQGNSA. V gave up 2 bases and J gave up 11 bases; unmatched junction bases: 8. The chain's CDR3 is CASSLRTSGRTLQYF. The CDR3 nucleotides are TGTGCCAGCAGCTTACGAACTAGCGGGAGAACCCTTCAGTACTTC.

This clone was detected only a few times. The chain couples TRBV5-1 to TRBJ2-1; D is possibly TRBD1 (6 bases). CDR3 length: 15 residues. Trimming stripped 5 bases from V and 5 bases from J, with 17 bases between. Germline V lookup: CDR1 SGHRS, CDR2 YFSETQ. This CDR3 reads CASRHKLTGNNEQFF. The CDR3 region has the DNA TGCGCCAGCAGACATAAATTGACAGGAAACAATGAGCAGTTCTTC.

The table lists this clone with a count of one. The chain recombines TRBV6-5 with TRBJ1-2, with 12 bases that match TRBD1. J gave up 6 bases and V 2 bases, and 7 bases lay outside the gene matches. This CDR3 has 16 amino acids. Germline CDR1 reads MNHEY; CDR2 reads SVGAGI. CDR3: CASSYPPGQGADGYTF. The CDR3 nucleotides read TGTGCCAGCAGTTACCCGCCGGGACAGGGGGCCGATGGCTACACCTTC.

This chain uses TRBV5-4 with TRBJ2-5; TRBD1 or TRBD2 may be the D gene (6 bases each). Germline CDR1 and CDR2: SGHNT and YYREEE (reference sequence). CDR3 length: 14 residues. Deletions cut 1 base from V and 5 bases from J, with 12 bases between. CDR3 bases: TGTGCCAGCAGCTTGATAGGGGGGATGGAGACCCAGTACTTC. Translating gives CASSLIGGMETQYF.

This chain links TRBV5-1 with TRBJ2-7; D is unresolved. The germline gives CDR1 SGHRS, CDR2 YFSETQ. The CDR3 totals 13 residues. Trimming took off 0 bases at V and 2 bases at J, with 6 bases between the two ends. The CDR3 DNA sequence: TGCGCCAGCAGCTTGGAACTGGCCTACGAGCAGTACTTC. Its translation is CASSLELAYEQYF.

J is TRBJ2-1 and V is TRBV6-5, with D uncertain. V lost 8 bases to trimming and J lost 4 bases, with 6 bases between them. The CDR3 runs to 11 residues. Germline-derived CDR1 and CDR2 are MNHEY and SVGAGI. The DNA of the CDR3 is TGTGCCAGCTCGAGATACAATGAGCAGTTCTTC. This gives the protein CASSRYNEQFF.

A single count supports this clone. The V call is TRBV4-2, the J call TRBJ2-2, with D uncertain. The CDR3 has 15 residues. With 2 bases removed from V and 3 bases from J, the gap between germline ends came to 10 bases. The germline gives CDR1 LGHNA, CDR2 YNFKEQ. The CDR3 nucleotides are TGTGCCAGCAGCCAATCGGACGGCGACACCGGGGAGCTGTTTTTT. Its translation is CASSQSDGDTGELFF.

This clone came up a few times. This rearrangement joins TRBV28 to TRBJ2-7, with D tentatively TRBD1 (5 bases). The CDR3 extends over 12 amino acids. With 5 bases removed from V and 4 bases from J, the gap between germline ends came to 9 bases. The germline V gene has CDR1 MDHEN and CDR2 SYDVKM. The CDR3 sequence is CASSDSRYEQYF. As DNA, the CDR3 is TGTGCCAGCAGTGACAGTCGTTACGAGCAGTACTTC.

The chain has TRBV13 and TRBJ2-5; 9 bases line up with TRBD2. CDR3 size: 15 residues. Per germline, CDR1 PRHDT and CDR2 FYEKMQ (reference sequence). J gave up 4 bases and V 4 bases, and 7 bases lay outside the gene matches. The CDR3 is CASSSAGSGRETQYF. In nucleotides, the CDR3 is TGTGCCAGCAGCTCGGCGGGTAGCGGGAGAGAGACCCAGTACTTC.

This clone was seen more than once but under ten times. CDR3 coding DNA: TGTGCCAGCAGCCCAGCCTCTCAAGGCAATGAGCAGTTCTTC. Its protein is CASSPASQGNEQFF. The gene calls are TRBV11-3 and TRBJ2-1; D not certain. Germline V gene sequence: CDR1 SGHNT, CDR2 YENEEA. CDR3 size: 14 residues. V dropped 5 bases and J dropped 6 bases, with 14 bases sitting between them.

V is TRBV28 and J is TRBJ1-2; TRBD1 might be the D (6 bases). The CDR3 is 14 amino acids. Germline CDR1 reads MDHEN; CDR2 reads SYDVKM. The ends were cut back, 7 bases at V and 8 bases at J, with 20 bases in the middle. The CDR3 is CASTRTGGAGGYTF. Written as DNA, the CDR3 is TGTGCCAGCACCCGAACGGGGGGGGCTGGGGGCTACACCTTC.